The sample holds many counts of the clone carrying this TCR beta chain. The sample comes from a study of T cells after yellow fever vaccination. Germline CDR1 MGHRA, CDR2 YSYEKL. V dropped 6 bases and J dropped 1 base, with 12 bases sitting between them. This CDR3 has 14 residues. Using its own MiXCR run on the 5' RACE reads, TCRdb lists one record per CDR3 protein. The data hold 250,000 to 350,000 distinct CDR3 sequences, with around 4.5% observed a single time. This sequence was found in a man between 18 and 35 years old who received the YFV17D yellow fever vaccine. The chain uses TRBV4-1 and TRBJ1-1; maybe TRBD1 (5 bases). This material consisted of PBMCs, taken 15 days after the yellow fever booster vaccination. DNA for the CDR3: TGCGCCAGCAGGGGGGAACGACGGAACACTGAAGCTTTCTTT. This translates into CASRGERRNTEAFF.